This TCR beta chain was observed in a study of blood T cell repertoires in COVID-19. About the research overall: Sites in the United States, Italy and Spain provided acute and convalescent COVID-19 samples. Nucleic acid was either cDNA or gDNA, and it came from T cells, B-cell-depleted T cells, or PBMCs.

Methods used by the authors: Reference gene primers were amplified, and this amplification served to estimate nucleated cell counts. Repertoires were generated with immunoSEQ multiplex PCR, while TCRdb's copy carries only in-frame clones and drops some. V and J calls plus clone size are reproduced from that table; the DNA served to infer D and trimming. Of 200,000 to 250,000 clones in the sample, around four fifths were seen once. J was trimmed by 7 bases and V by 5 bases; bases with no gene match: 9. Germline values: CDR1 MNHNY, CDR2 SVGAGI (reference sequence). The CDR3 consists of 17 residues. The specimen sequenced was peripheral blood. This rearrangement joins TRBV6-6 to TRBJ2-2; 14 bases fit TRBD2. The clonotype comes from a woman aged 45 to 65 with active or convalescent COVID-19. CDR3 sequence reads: CASSRGLAGGGVGELFF. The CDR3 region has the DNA TGTGCCAGCAGTCGCGGACTAGCGGGAGGAGGAGTCGGGGAGCTGTTTTTT.